One and the same sample provided the 4 T cell receptor beta chains below, sequenced in a study of glioma-infiltrating T cells after dendritic cell vaccination. Profiling relied on immunoSEQ multiplex PCR, and the TCRdb table lists in-frame clones only, not all of them. The sample records 95,000 or so clones, 85% to 90% being singletons. Sequences were derived from blood, sampled before dendritic cell vaccination. These receptors all come from a human donor with glioblastoma.

This chain joins TRBV11-3 and TRBJ2-1, with D perhaps matching TRBD2 (5 bases). The CDR3 runs to 15 residues. V lost 0 bases and J lost 12, with 18 bases in between. Germline CDR1 is SGHNT and CDR2 is YENEEA. In DNA form, the CDR3 reads TGTGCCAGCAGCTTAGATCACGGCGGGCGCGTGGGGCAGTTCTTC. Translated: CASSLDHGGRVGQFF.

This chain uses TRBV2 with TRBJ2-7; D is ambiguous. Germline CDR1 SNHLY, CDR2 FYNNEI. This CDR3 comprises 11 residues. V dropped 5 bases and J dropped 3 bases, with 5 bases sitting between them. Here the CDR3 reads CASSFLYEQYF. CDR3 DNA: TGTGCCAGCAGTTTCCTCTACGAGCAGTACTTC. The full variable domain, its missing parts supplied by reference TRBV2 and TRBJ2-7, is EPEVTQTPSHQVTQMGQEVILRCVPISNHLYFYWYRQILGQKVEFLVSFYNNEISEKSEIFDDQFSVERPDGSNFTLKIRSTKLEDSAMYFCASSFLYEQYFGPGTRLTVT.

V is TRBV6-1 and J is TRBJ2-7, with 10 nucleotides matching TRBD2. Unmatched junction bases numbered 6, after V lost 6 bases and J lost 4 bases. Germline V gives CDR1 MNHNS, CDR2 SASEGT. The CDR3 covers 14 residues. In DNA form, the CDR3 reads TGTGCCAGCAGCCTACTAGCGGGGAAGTACGAGCAGTACTTC. Its protein product is CASSLLAGKYEQYF.

The chain's CDR3 is CASTESEGAGNTIYF. CDR3 coding DNA: TGTGCCAGCACCGAATCGGAGGGCGCGGGAAACACCATATATTTT. V gene TRBV6-5 combines with J gene TRBJ1-3; D is unresolved. The length of the CDR3 is 15 residues. Deletions cut 7 bases from V and 4 bases from J, with 17 bases between. CDR1 is MNHEY and CDR2 is SVGAGI in the germline V gene.